This is a list of T cell receptor beta chains from one sample in a study of T cell responses to AZD1222 COVID-19 vaccine. Measured with immunoSEQ multiplex PCR; TCRdb has only the in-frame clones, and not every one. The table lists 250,000 to 300,000 clones, 90% to 95% of them singletons. The sequenced sample was peripheral blood, obtained 28 days after the second AZD1222 dose. These receptors all stem from an adult who received the AZD1222 COVID-19 vaccine. The conserved cysteine and the conserved F or W are not part of the CDR3 here. The size of a clone is reported for some rows only, either as once, few or many, or as a class for expanded clones.

>TRBJ2-3|TRBV5-6|once
ASSLPITEGTDTQY
>TRBJ1-3|TRBV5-4|-
ASSLAGSGNTIY
>TRBJ1-1|TRBV5-8|-
ASSLQLTEAF
>TRBJ1-2|TRBV20-1|-
SARFQPGYT
>TRBJ1-2|TRBV24-1|-
ATSDRTGTPTSGYT
>TRBJ1-5|TRBV7-2|-
ASSLTTGGGQPQH
>TRBJ1-2|TRBV3-1/TRBV3-2|-
ASSQGIRSGYT
>TRBJ2-7|TRBV2|-
ASSRQTGAPDEQY
>TRBJ2-1|TRBV19|-
ASRGGTGIYNEQF
>TRBJ1-1|TRBV6-5|few
ASSLRQGPSEAF
>TRBJ2-2|TRBV5-5|-
ASSLGARTNTGELF
>TRBJ2-7|TRBV5-1|-
ASSLPNYEQY
>TRBJ2-7|TRBV6-1|-
ASRGAGDSYEQY
>TRBJ2-1|TRBV5-4|-
ASSFEGGPYNEQF
>TRBJ2-7|TRBV6-5|-
ASSGLAGGYEQY
>TRBJ2-1|TRBV5-1|-
ASSPVGGEQF
>TRBJ2-1|TRBV9|once
ASSVGTSGGSEQF
>TRBJ2-1|TRBV2|once
ASSQTPGGVYYNEQF
>TRBJ1-2|TRBV6-2/TRBV6-3|-
ASSYSQQNYGYT
>TRBJ1-6|TRBV14|-
ASSPWTGNSPLH
>TRBJ2-7|TRBV7-2|-
ASSFDRGRNYEQY
>TRBJ2-6|TRBV4-1|-
ASSQDKSAGANVLT
>TRBJ2-3|TRBV5-5|-
ASSFPTSTDTQY
>TRBJ2-2|TRBV29-1|-
SVRGSPYTGELF
>TRBJ1-2|TRBV5-1|-
ASSRTGVDYGYT
>TRBJ1-4|TRBV12-3/TRBV12-4|-
ASQNRDEKLF
>TRBJ2-1|TRBV2|-
ASSPRGMSYNEQF
>TRBJ1-4|TRBV7-8|once
ASSRDRGRPNEKLF
>TRBJ1-3|TRBV19|-
ASSPGGSLFSGNTIY
>TRBJ2-1|TRBV19|once
ASSIGASGDPNEQF
>TRBJ2-7|TRBV2|-
ASSGLHEQY